The following is a TCR beta chain sequence with its context. The data were obtained in a study of control samples from healthy donors and cancer patients. Produced via immunoSEQ multiplex PCR; TCRdb's table is partial and in-frame only. Of about 230,000 clones listed, over 75% are singletons. The CDR3 runs 15 residues. The germline gives CDR1 MGHRA, CDR2 YSYEKL. The ends lost 4 bases at V and 5 bases at J; junction bases unmatched: 9. The chain carries TRBV4-1 and TRBJ1-2; 8 nucleotides match TRBD1. Source material: PBMCs. The TCR was taken from a woman in her sixties or seventies with lung cancer. The CDR3 spells CASSRGQGMGYGYTF. CDR3 sequence (DNA): TGCGCCAGCAGCCGCGGACAGGGAATGGGGTATGGCTACACCTTC.